A single sample gave rise to the 17 T cell receptor beta chains below, sequenced in a study of blood T cell repertoires in COVID-19. The assay was immunoSEQ multiplex PCR, and TCRdb's table has in-frame clones only and misses some. Of 250,000 or so clones listed, 88% were seen once; the top ten hold more than 1.2%. Sequenced sample: peripheral blood. The source is an elderly man with acute or convalescent COVID-19.

V usage is TRBV19 and J usage is TRBJ1-4; TRBD1 aligns across 10 bases. CDR3 length equals 14 residues. Germline V gives CDR1 LNHDA, CDR2 SQIVND (reference sequence). Trimming at V came to 6 bases and at J to 8 bases, leaving 6 bases not matched to a gene. CDR3 sequence: CASRRQGAGEKLFF. The CDR3 bases are TGTGCCAGTAGGCGACAGGGGGCGGGAGAAAAACTGTTTTTT.

The chain joins TRBV7-2 to TRBJ2-5; 9 nucleotides match TRBD2. Germline CDR1 SGHTA, CDR2 FQGNSA. V trimming: 2 bases; J trimming: 2 bases; junction bases outside the gene matches: 3. The CDR3 runs 15 residues. This CDR3 is CASSLIAGAQETQYF. Here the CDR3 DNA reads TGTGCCAGCAGCTTAATAGCGGGGGCACAAGAGACCCAGTACTTC.

The CDR3 DNA reads as TGTGCCAGCAGCTTGGCCCAGGGGGTCGACTATGGCTACACCTTC. Its protein product is CASSLAQGVDYGYTF. This chain links TRBV5-4 with TRBJ1-2, with 7 bases that match TRBD1. CDR1 SGHNT and CDR2 YYREEE come from the germline V gene (reference sequence). CDR3 size: 15 residues. The ends lost 0 bases at V and 3 bases at J; junction bases unmatched: 5.

V gene TRBV7-2 combines with J gene TRBJ1-2; 7 bases map to TRBD1. This CDR3 comprises 14 residues. Germline CDR1 is SGHTA and CDR2 is FQGNSA. V lost 3 bases and J lost 8; bases outside the gene matches: 9. The CDR3 DNA is TGTGCCAGCAGCTTGGTCGGACAGGTTGACGGCTACACCTTC. Translation: CASSLVGQVDGYTF. Supplemented by reference TRBV7-2 and TRBJ1-2, the full variable domain reads GAGVSQSPSNKVTEKGKDVELRCDPISGHTALYWYRQSLGQGLEFLIYFQGNSAPDKSGLPSDRFSAERTGGSVSTLTIQRTQQEDSAVYLCASSLVGQVDGYTFGSGTRLTVV.

The J gene is TRBJ2-7, the V gene TRBV18, with D tentatively TRBD2 (6 bases). The CDR3 sequence is 16 residues long. Germline V gene sequence: CDR1 KGHSH, CDR2 LQKENI. V lost 0 bases and J lost 2, with 14 bases in between. The CDR3 region has the DNA TGTGCCAGCTCACCACCGGGTAGCGGCGTAACCTACGAGCAGTACTTC. This codes for CASSPPGSGVTYEQYF.

The V and J genes are TRBV3-1 (or the pseudogene TRBV3-2) and TRBJ2-7; D remains unclear. Germline-derived CDR1 and CDR2 are LGHDT and YNNKEL (reference sequence). Deletions cut 1 base from V and 1 base from J, with 8 bases between. The CDR3 is 14 amino acids. CDR3 coding DNA: TGTGCCAGCAGCCAAGGCTCGCGTTCCTACGAGCAGTACTTC. It encodes CASSQGSRSYEQYF.

This sequence joins TRBV9 and TRBJ2-7; TRBD2 matches at 8 bases. This CDR3 has 14 residues. Germline CDR1 reads SGDLS; CDR2 reads YYNGEE. V lost 1 base to trimming and J lost 6 bases; unmatched junction nucleotides: 6. CDR3 region: CASSVRAGASEQYF. The CDR3 DNA is TGTGCCAGCAGCGTAAGAGCGGGAGCAAGCGAGCAGTACTTC.

The table lists this clone with a count of one. The chain is built from TRBV9 and TRBJ2-3; 10 bases agree with TRBD1. The CDR3 is 17 residues long. V trimming: 0 bases; J trimming: 4 bases; junction bases outside the gene matches: 8. Germline CDR1 SGDLS, CDR2 YYNGEE. The CDR3 coding sequence is TGTGCCAGCAGCGTAGATTCCGGGACAGGGGCCCCAGATACGCAGTATTTT. It codes for CASSVDSGTGAPDTQYF.

The chain joins TRBV5-4 to TRBJ2-5, with 8 bases fitting TRBD1. Germline CDR1 is SGHNT and CDR2 is YYREEE (reference sequence). Trimming removed 4 bases from V and 2 bases from J; junction bases left unmatched: 4. The CDR3 extends over 14 amino acids. The CDR3 DNA is TGTGCCAGCAGCCTCGGACAGGGTCAAGAGACCCAGTACTTC. Translating it yields CASSLGQGQETQYF. Full variable domain (remainder filled in from reference TRBV5-4 and TRBJ2-5): ETGVTQSPTHLIKTRGQQVTLRCSSQSGHNTVSWYQQALGQGPQFIFQYYREEENGRGNFPPRFSGLQFPNYSSELNVNALELDDSALYLCASSLGQGQETQYFGPGTRLLVL.

The chain joins TRBV11-2 to TRBJ2-1, with 7 positions matching TRBD2. The CDR3 sequence is 15 residues long. V dropped 5 bases and J dropped 6; count of bases not matched to a gene: 10. CDR1 SGHAT and CDR2 FQNNGV come from the germline V gene. The DNA for the CDR3 is TGTGCCAGCAGCCGGGCGGGGCTAGCGGTCAATGAGCAGTTCTTC. It codes for CASSRAGLAVNEQFF.

In its sample, this clone was seen a few times. The rearrangement joins TRBV19 to TRBJ2-1, with a possible D match to TRBD2 (6 bases). Germline V gene data show CDR1 as LNHDA and CDR2 as SQIVND (reference sequence). The V gene lost 3 bases and the J gene lost 0 bases, with 9 bases spanning the gap. The CDR3 runs to 15 residues. The CDR3 is CASSIIAASYNEQFF. DNA of the CDR3: TGTGCCAGTAGTATCATAGCGGCCTCCTACAATGAGCAGTTCTTC.

V usage is TRBV23-1 and J usage is TRBJ1-5; possibly TRBD1 for D (5 bases). TRBV23-1 is an ORF, with its function uncertain. This CDR3 region has 16 residues. Trimming removed 0 bases at V and 0 bases at J, with 9 bases between. CDR3 nucleotide sequence: TGCGCCAGCAGTCAATCGGAGGGGAATAGCAATCAGCCCCAGCATTTT. Its protein product is CASSQSEGNSNQPQHF.

J is TRBJ1-6 and V is TRBV6-5, with a possible D match to TRBD1 (5 bases). The V gene's germline CDR1 is MNHEY and CDR2 SVGAGI. Deletions cut 2 bases from V and 9 bases from J, with 11 bases between. This CDR3 is 14 amino acids long. CDR3 sequence reads: CASSYRIQGSPLHF. In DNA, the CDR3 is TGTGCCAGCAGTTACCGAATCCAGGGTTCACCCCTCCACTTT.

The chain joins TRBV4-2 to TRBJ2-3, with 10 bases matching TRBD2. Per the germline V gene, CDR1 is LGHNA and CDR2 is YNFKEQ. The CDR3 is 16 residues long. V shed 0 bases and J 4 bases; nucleotides not matched to a gene: 4. This CDR3 reads CASSQELAGVPDTQYF. In nucleotides, the CDR3 is TGTGCCAGCAGCCAAGAGCTAGCGGGAGTCCCAGATACGCAGTATTTT.

The chain carries TRBV5-8 and TRBJ1-5, with 7 bases lining up with TRBD1. Germline loops: CDR1 SGHTS, CDR2 YDEGEE. The V and J ends lost 4 bases and 3 bases, in that order; junction bases with no gene match: 4. The CDR3 runs 14 residues. CDR3 nucleotides: TGTGCCAGCAGCCGGGGACAGTTCAATCAGCCCCAGCATTTT. Amino acid sequence: CASSRGQFNQPQHF.

The chain uses TRBV28 and TRBJ2-4; 11 bases fit TRBD2. The trim removed 4 bases at V and 8 bases at J, leaving 10 bases unmatched. The CDR3 runs 16 residues. Germline V gene sequence: CDR1 MDHEN, CDR2 SYDVKM. CDR3 protein: CASSSSLLAGGDIQYF. CDR3 in DNA: TGTGCCAGCAGTTCCTCCCTTCTAGCGGGAGGTGACATTCAGTACTTC.

The gene calls are TRBV5-1 and TRBJ2-1; 9 nucleotides line up with TRBD2. The V segment lost 4 bases and the J segment 1 base; nucleotides outside the gene matches: 12. The CDR3 consists of 18 residues. Germline CDR1 SGHRS, CDR2 YFSETQ. CDR3 nucleotide sequence: TGCGCCAGCAGCCCTGGGGGCGGGGGGGTGGCGTCCTACAATGAGCAGTTCTTC. It encodes CASSPGGGGVASYNEQFF.